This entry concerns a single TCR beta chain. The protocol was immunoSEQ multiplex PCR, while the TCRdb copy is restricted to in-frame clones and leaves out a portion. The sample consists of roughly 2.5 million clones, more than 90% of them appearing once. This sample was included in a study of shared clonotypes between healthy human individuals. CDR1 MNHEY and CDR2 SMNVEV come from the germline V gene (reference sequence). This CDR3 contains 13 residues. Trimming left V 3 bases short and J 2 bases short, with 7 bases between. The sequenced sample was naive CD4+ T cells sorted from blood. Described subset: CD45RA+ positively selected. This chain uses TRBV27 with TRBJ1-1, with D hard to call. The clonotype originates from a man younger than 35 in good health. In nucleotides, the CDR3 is TGTGCCAGCAGTTTGGCAGACAACACTGAAGCTTTCTTT. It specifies CASSLADNTEAFF.